One sample yielded the 25 T cell receptor beta chains listed below, sequenced in a study of cytomegalovirus exposure and HLA in healthy donors. PCR employed 60 Vbeta and 13 Jbeta primers. Assay: immunoSEQ multiplex PCR; the TCRdb copy retains only in-frame clones and omits some. The sample shows 110,000 to 150,000 clones, about 82% of them seen only once. The sequenced material came from PBMCs. The receptors here all came from a woman aged 40 to 50 in good health and CMV-seropositive.

This chain connects TRBV28 to TRBJ2-1; TRBD1 might be the D (5 bases). The CDR3 length is 18 residues. V lost 4 bases and J 0 bases, leaving 19 bases between the germline ends. Looked up from germline, CDR1 is MDHEN and CDR2 is SYDVKM. The CDR3 spells CASSSLIGAASSYNEQFF. The DNA of the CDR3 is TGTGCCAGCAGTTCCTTGATTGGGGCGGCGAGCTCCTACAATGAGCAGTTCTTC.

The chain employs TRBV19 and TRBJ2-3; no definite D call. The CDR3 spans 13 residues. Germline lookup yields CDR1 LNHDA and CDR2 SQIVND (reference sequence). The V gene lost 1 base and the J gene lost 8 bases, with 10 bases spanning the gap. In DNA, the CDR3 is TGTGCCAGTAGTATAGCCCCGACTTCTACGCAGTATTTT. The encoded protein is CASSIAPTSTQYF.

The V gene is TRBV5-6, the J gene TRBJ2-5; weak D call: TRBD2 (6 bases). Matching the DNA end better, TRBJ2-7 makes the J call doubtful. CDR3 length: 14 amino acids. Germline lookup yields CDR1 SGHDT and CDR2 YYEEEE. The CDR3 region is CASTHSGFSYEQYF. The CDR3 DNA reads as TGTGCCAGCACCCATAGCGGATTCTCCTACGAGCAGTACTTC.

The gene calls are TRBV19 and TRBJ1-5; TRBD1 aligns across 7 bases. Per germline, CDR1 LNHDA and CDR2 SQIVND (reference sequence). V lost 0 bases to trimming and J lost 3 bases; unmatched junction nucleotides: 5. CDR3 size: 16 residues. CDR3 in DNA: TGTGCCAGTAGTATAGATCTGACAGGGCTCAATCAGCCCCAGCATTTT. As protein: CASSIDLTGLNQPQHF.

CDR3 region: CASNLDRQGGYTF. In nucleotides, the CDR3 is TGCGCCAGCAACCTCGACAGGCAGGGAGGCTACACCTTC. The rearrangement uses TRBV10-2 and TRBJ1-2; the D gene is possibly TRBD1 (6 bases). This CDR3 spans 13 amino acids. Germline assignment: CDR1 WSHSY and CDR2 SAAADI. Deletions cut 7 bases from V and 8 bases from J, with 17 bases between.

The chain has TRBV7-3 and TRBJ2-2; TRBD2 matches at 7 bases. Germline CDR1 SGHTA, CDR2 FQGTGA. Trimming at V came to 8 bases and at J to 3 bases, leaving 12 bases not matched to a gene. The CDR3 has 16 amino acids. For the CDR3, the DNA is TGTGCCAGCGCCCTTGGGGCCGGGGGGTACACCGGGGAGCTGTTTTTT. It translates to CASALGAGGYTGELFF.

The J gene is TRBJ2-1, the V gene TRBV2, with D tentatively TRBD2 (6 bases). The germline V gene encodes CDR1 SNHLY and CDR2 FYNNEI. Trimming took 5 bases from V and 0 from J, leaving 11 bases between them. This CDR3 is 15 amino acids long. CDR3 sequence reads: CASSRDLSSYNEQFF. The CDR3 coding sequence is TGTGCCAGCAGTAGGGACTTGAGCTCCTACAATGAGCAGTTCTTC.

The rearrangement uses TRBV9 and TRBJ1-6, with unresolved D. There are 14 residues in the CDR3. V gave up 0 bases and J gave up 9 bases, with 10 bases separating them. Germline V gene sequence: CDR1 SGDLS, CDR2 YYNGEE. The CDR3 is CASSVGGVGSPLHF. Written as DNA, the CDR3 is TGTGCCAGCAGCGTAGGCGGTGTCGGTTCACCCCTCCACTTT.

In its sample, this clone was seen a few times. The chain joins TRBV7-2 to TRBJ2-6, with TRBD2 as a possible D gene (5 bases). The V end lost 4 bases, the J end lost 10 bases, and 11 bases lay between the germline ends. CDR1 SGHTA and CDR2 FQGNSA come from the germline V gene. This CDR3 has 13 amino acids. CDR3 sequence: CASSWTGSNVLTF. The CDR3 nucleotides are TGTGCCAGCAGCTGGACGGGATCAAACGTCCTGACTTTC. The whole variable domain, filled in from reference TRBV7-2 and TRBJ2-6, reads GAGVSQSPSNKVTEKGKDVELRCDPISGHTALYWYRQSLGQGLEFLIYFQGNSAPDKSGLPSDRFSAERTGGSVSTLTIQRTQQEDSAVYLCASSWTGSNVLTFGAGSRLTVL.

The chain recombines TRBV5-4 with TRBJ1-1, with a possible D match to TRBD1 (5 bases). The CDR3 has 12 residues. The V gene's germline CDR1 is SGHNT and CDR2 YYREEE (reference sequence). Trimming pared 7 bases from V and 6 bases from J, leaving 13 bases between. The CDR3 DNA reads as TGTGCCAGCGCAACGACAGAGTCTGAAGCTTTCTTT. It yields the protein CASATTESEAFF.

This CDR3 reads CASSVDSGLSTDTQYF. In DNA, the CDR3 is TGTGCCAGCAGCGTAGATAGCGGGCTCAGCACAGATACGCAGTATTTT. The chain joins TRBV9 to TRBJ2-3, with TRBD2 identical over 7 bases. The V gene end was trimmed by 0 bases and the J gene end by 0 bases; junction bases not matched to a gene: 4. Per the germline V gene, CDR1 is SGDLS and CDR2 is YYNGEE. This CDR3 contains 16 residues.

The gene calls are TRBV27 and TRBJ2-7, with TRBD2 identical over 10 bases. There are 16 residues in the CDR3. Germline V lookup: CDR1 MNHEY, CDR2 SMNVEV (reference sequence). With 7 bases clipped from V and 2 bases from J, the junction kept 11 bases outside the gene matches. The chain's CDR3 is CASKASGGIGPYEQYF. DNA for the CDR3: TGTGCCAGCAAGGCTAGCGGGGGCATAGGGCCCTACGAGCAGTACTTC.

The chain uses TRBV28 and TRBJ2-7; weak D call: TRBD1 (6 bases). Trimming shortened V by 3 bases and J by 5 bases, and 8 bases separated the two germline ends. The CDR3 totals 12 residues. CDR1 and CDR2 from the germline V gene are MDHEN and SYDVKM. CDR3 region: CASSFRGNEQYF. The CDR3 bases are TGTGCCAGCAGTTTCAGGGGAAACGAGCAGTACTTC.

The chain has TRBV19 and TRBJ2-7; D is possibly TRBD1 (6 bases). Germline assignment: CDR1 LNHDA and CDR2 SQIVND (reference sequence). The ends were cut back, 4 bases at V and 2 bases at J, with 15 bases in the middle. The CDR3 length is 15 residues. CDR3 in amino acids: CASSNQNRVPYEQYF. CDR3 coding DNA: TGTGCCAGTAGTAACCAAAACAGGGTCCCCTACGAGCAGTACTTC. Filled out from reference TRBV19 and TRBJ2-7, the complete variable domain reads DGGITQSPKYLFRKEGQNVTLSCEQNLNHDAMYWYRQDPGQGLRLIYYSQIVNDFQKGDIAEGYSVSREKKESFPLTVTSAQKNPTAFYLCASSNQNRVPYEQYFGPGTRLTVT.

The chain is built from TRBV5-6 and TRBJ2-7; possibly TRBD2 for D (6 bases). Germline CDR1 is SGHDT and CDR2 is YYEEEE. The V and J ends lost 0 bases and 7 bases respectively, with 17 bases between them. This CDR3 region has 15 residues. For the CDR3, the DNA is TGTGCCAGCAGCTTGGTGGGCAGGGAGGTCGGGGAGCAGTACTTC. Amino acid sequence: CASSLVGREVGEQYF.

The chain has TRBV7-9 and TRBJ2-3; 7 bases agree with TRBD1. This CDR3 is built from 14 residues. The V segment lost 6 bases and the J segment 4 bases; nucleotides outside the gene matches: 7. CDR1 and CDR2 (germline): SEHNR, FQNEAQ (reference sequence). CDR3 sequence (DNA): TGTGCCAGCAGTCCCGACAGGGACGCAGATACGCAGTATTTT. Translated, it gives CASSPDRDADTQYF.

This chain uses TRBV5-8 with TRBJ2-2, with unresolved D. V gave up 3 bases and J gave up 4 bases, with 7 bases separating them. This CDR3 has 13 amino acids. The V gene's germline CDR1 is SGHTS and CDR2 YDEGEE. CDR3: CASSSIGTGELFF. Here the CDR3 DNA reads TGTGCCAGCAGCTCCATCGGCACCGGGGAGCTGTTTTTT.

The chain couples TRBV19 to TRBJ1-2; 9 bases align to TRBD1. The CDR3 covers 14 residues. The J segment lost 6 bases and the V segment lost 2 bases, leaving 4 bases of the junction unmatched. CDR1 and CDR2 (germline): LNHDA, SQIVND (reference sequence). The CDR3 DNA sequence: TGTGCCAGTAGTATAAGGACAGGGGTTCATGGCTACACCTTC. This gives the protein CASSIRTGVHGYTF.

The J gene is TRBJ2-1, the V gene TRBV28; D unclear. Germline loops: CDR1 MDHEN, CDR2 SYDVKM. There are 13 residues in the CDR3. V was trimmed by 5 bases and J by 9 bases, leaving 14 bases between them. The CDR3 reads CASSLEARGEQFF. CDR3 in DNA: TGTGCCAGCAGTCTAGAGGCCAGAGGTGAGCAGTTCTTC.

In DNA, the CDR3 is TGTGCCAGCAGTGGGGCGGCTAGGTCTGAAGCTTTCTTT. Translation gives CASSGAARSEAFF. The chain combines TRBV6-5 with TRBJ1-1; D might be TRBD1 (5 bases). CDR3 length: 13 residues. V was clipped by 5 bases and J by 6 bases, with 13 bases between them. In germline, CDR1 is MNHEY, CDR2 SVGAGI.

As to this clone: A read error may produce the germline difference seen at one junction end. The genes are TRBV7-7 and TRBJ2-3; TRBD2 aligns across 11 bases. The length of the CDR3 is 15 residues. Germline V gene data show CDR1 as SSHAT and CDR2 as FNYEAQ (reference sequence). For the CDR3, the DNA is TGTGCTAGCAGCATGACTAGCGGGGGCACAGATACGCAGTATTTT. Encoded protein: CASSMTSGGTDTQYF.

The rearrangement joins TRBV5-4 to TRBJ2-2, with 7 nucleotides matching TRBD1. The J segment lost 2 bases and the V segment lost 4 bases, leaving 5 bases of the junction unmatched. CDR1 is SGHNT and CDR2 is YYREEE in the germline V gene (reference sequence). CDR3 length equals 15 residues. For the CDR3, the DNA is TGTGCCAGCAGCCAGGGACAGCGTAACACCGGGGAGCTGTTTTTT. This codes for CASSQGQRNTGELFF.

The chain combines TRBV2 with TRBJ2-7; 7 nucleotides agree with TRBD1. J gave up 3 bases and V 6 bases, and 8 bases lay outside the gene matches. Germline CDR1 and CDR2: SNHLY and FYNNEI. The CDR3 sequence is 14 residues long. CDR3 nucleotide sequence: TGTGCCAGCAGCACTCAACAGGGGCTCTACGAGCAGTACTTC. This gives the protein CASSTQQGLYEQYF.

The chain combines TRBV4-3 with TRBJ1-2, with 10 bases aligning to TRBD1. Per the germline V gene, CDR1 is LGHNA and CDR2 is YSLEER. The CDR3 covers 14 residues. The ends lost 0 bases at V and 6 bases at J; junction bases unmatched: 1. The CDR3 DNA sequence: TGCGCCAGCAGCCAAGAGGGGACAGGGGATGGCTACACCTTC. Translating gives CASSQEGTGDGYTF.

The chain uses TRBV4-2 and TRBJ2-6; D is unclear. Germline V gene data show CDR1 as LGHNA and CDR2 as YNFKEQ. Trimming shortened V by 1 base and J by 0 bases, and 7 bases separated the two germline ends. The CDR3 extends over 16 amino acids. The CDR3 sequence is CASSQGPVSGANVLTF. The CDR3 DNA follows: TGTGCCAGCAGCCAAGGTCCAGTCTCTGGGGCCAACGTCCTGACTTTC.